The table lists the clone carrying this T cell receptor (beta chain) with a few counts. The germline V and J ends were trimmed by 1 base and 6 bases, with 22 bases remaining between them. The CDR3 has 17 amino acids. Germline CDR1 is DFQATT and CDR2 is SNEGSKA (reference sequence). This record comes from a study of T-cell reconstitution after alpha-beta-depleted transplantation in children. Researchers prepared the TCRbeta library using unique molecular identifiers, the study reports. TCRdb called the PCR reads again in MiXCR, with one record for every CDR3 protein. The profile shows about a million distinct CDR3 sequences, roughly 31% of them singletons.

The chain carries TRBV20-1 and TRBJ2-1, with D perhaps being TRBD1 or TRBD2 (5 bases each). This receptor was taken from a boy in the first two years of life who had a stem cell transplant for SCID, so the T cells may come from the graft donor. Sequenced here: PBMCs, mostly from graft donor cells, sampled 360 days after TCRalphabeta/CD19-depleted stem cell transplant. CDR3 DNA sequence: TGCAGTGCTAGAGGGATGGGCCTCCCCCGGGGCGTCAATGAGCAGTTCTTC. Translating it yields CSARGMGLPRGVNEQFF.